The T cell receptor beta chain under discussion was sequenced for a study of blood T cell repertoires in COVID-19. Study information: T cells, B-cell-depleted T cells, or PBMCs supplied cDNA or gDNA.

CDR1 is SEHNR, CDR2 FQNEAQ, per germline (reference sequence). This CDR3 has 14 residues. Germline trimming cut 5 bases from V and 4 bases from J; bases unmatched to any gene: 4. Authors' methods: Nucleated cell number was recorded as an estimate derived from reference gene primer amplification. Clones were read by immunoSEQ multiplex PCR, and TCRdb kept only the in-frame ones, dropping some. The V and J calls and clone size come from that table; D and trimming were worked out from the DNA. The data hold a few hundred thousand clones, with approximately 90% observed a single time. Individuals drawn from 20 to 25 US areas were roughly 18 to 89 years old.

Sequencing was carried out using PBMCs or T cells enriched from blood (not recorded which). The genes are TRBV7-9 and TRBJ1-1; 10 nucleotides align to TRBD1. The clonotype was recovered from a woman aged 45-60 years who had recovered from COVID-19. CDR3: CASSARDRGTEAFF. The DNA of the CDR3 is TGTGCCAGCAGCGCACGGGACAGGGGCACTGAAGCTTTCTTT.